This passage covers 20 T cell receptor beta chains from one sample sequenced in a study of OX40 agonist ivuxolimab in advanced cancers. The protocol was immunoSEQ multiplex PCR, while the TCRdb copy is restricted to in-frame clones and leaves out a portion. Of 50,000 or so clones listed, approximately 88% are singletons. Here the sequenced sample was CD4+ or CD8+ T cells sorted from blood, taken in a trial of the OX40 agonist ivuxolimab. Every receptor here comes from an adult with an advanced solid tumor such as melanoma, head and neck, liver or kidney cancer.

This chain joins TRBV4-2 and TRBJ1-2; D remains ambiguous. The CDR3 has 15 residues. Germline CDR1 and CDR2: LGHNA and YNFKEQ. V was clipped by 0 bases and J by 2 bases, with 10 bases between them. Here the CDR3 reads CASSQEAEGNYGYTF. The CDR3 DNA sequence: TGTGCCAGCAGCCAAGAAGCCGAGGGAAACTATGGCTACACCTTC.

The rearrangement joins TRBV5-1 to TRBJ1-2; D gene unclear. This CDR3 contains 14 residues. Germline-derived CDR1 and CDR2 are SGHRS and YFSETQ. With 0 bases removed from V and 4 bases from J, the gap between germline ends came to 10 bases. For the CDR3, the DNA is TGCGCCAGCAGCTTGGGGGCCTTAGTCTATGGCTACACCTTC. Residues: CASSLGALVYGYTF.

This clone has a single count. The chain has TRBV5-6 and TRBJ2-2; D remains ambiguous. V gave up 0 bases and J gave up 4 bases, with 13 bases separating them. This CDR3 has 16 residues. The germline V gene encodes CDR1 SGHDT and CDR2 YYEEEE. The CDR3 nucleotides are TGTGCCAGCAGCTTGGCGAAAGTAAGGCTCACCGGGGAGCTGTTTTTT. It encodes CASSLAKVRLTGELFF.

The chain has TRBV29-1 and TRBJ2-1; TRBD1 aligns across 9 bases. This CDR3 is built from 14 residues. V dropped 7 bases and J dropped 3; count of bases not matched to a gene: 7. Germline V gives CDR1 SQVTM, CDR2 ANQGSEA. CDR3 bases: TGCAGCGGCACAGGGGGCGCGGGCTACAATGAGCAGTTCTTC. It encodes CSGTGGAGYNEQFF.

This chain uses TRBV11-3 with TRBJ2-3, with D perhaps TRBD1 (6 bases). The V and J ends lost 3 bases and 6 bases respectively, with 13 bases between them. CDR3 length: 14 residues. The germline V gene encodes CDR1 SGHNT and CDR2 YENEEA. This chain's CDR3 is CASSLNRVSDTQYF. The CDR3 bases are TGTGCCAGCAGCTTGAACAGGGTATCGGATACGCAGTATTTT.

The chain couples TRBV4-3 to TRBJ2-7; no firm D call. The V end lost 0 bases, the J end lost 0 bases, and 6 bases lay between the germline ends. Per germline, CDR1 LGHNA and CDR2 YSLEER. The CDR3 totals 14 residues. The CDR3 reads CASSQEKFSYEQYF. CDR3 in DNA: TGCGCCAGCAGCCAAGAGAAGTTCTCCTACGAGCAGTACTTC.

The table lists this clone with many counts. V gene TRBV30 combines with J gene TRBJ1-5; no reliable D call. V was clipped by 5 bases and J by 3 bases, with 11 bases between them. Germline lookup yields CDR1 GTSNPN and CDR2 SVGIG (reference sequence). The CDR3 length is 13 residues. The CDR3 DNA follows: TGTGCCTGGGCCGGTGATTCCAATCAGCCCCAGCATTTT. Amino acids: CAWAGDSNQPQHF. Full variable domain (missing parts from reference TRBV30 and TRBJ1-5): SQTIHQWPATLVQPVGSPLSLECTVEGTSNPNLYWYRQAAGRGLQLLFYSVGIGQISSEVPQNLSASRPQDRQFILSSKKLLLSDSGFYLCAWAGDSNQPQHFGDGTRLSIL.

J is TRBJ1-5 and V is TRBV5-5; tentatively, D is TRBD1 (6 bases). This CDR3 has 15 residues. Germline lookup yields CDR1 SGHKS and CDR2 YYEKEE (reference sequence). The germline V and J ends were trimmed by 0 bases and 2 bases, with 9 bases remaining between them. The CDR3 DNA reads as TGTGCCAGCAGCTTGGGCGCAGGGGGCAATCAGCCCCAGCATTTT. Translated: CASSLGAGGNQPQHF.

V is TRBV2 and J is TRBJ2-5; tentatively, D is TRBD2 (6 bases). V gave up 7 bases and J gave up 5 bases, with 11 bases separating them. Germline V gene data show CDR1 as SNHLY and CDR2 as FYNNEI. The length of the CDR3 is 12 residues. The CDR3 spells CASKEGRETQYF. The CDR3 region has the DNA TGTGCCAGCAAGGAGGGGAGGGAGACCCAGTACTTC. The complete variable domain, with remaining parts taken from reference TRBV2 and TRBJ2-5, reads EPEVTQTPSHQVTQMGQEVILRCVPISNHLYFYWYRQILGQKVEFLVSFYNNEISEKSEIFDDQFSVERPDGSNFTLKIRSTKLEDSAMYFCASKEGRETQYFGPGTRLLVL.

As for this clone: Other DNA sequences in this sample translate to the same CDR3. The chain carries TRBV2 and TRBJ2-3, with TRBD1 matching over 9 bases. The ends lost 7 bases at V and 1 base at J; junction bases unmatched: 3. Germline V gene lookup returns CDR1 SNHLY and CDR2 FYNNEI. The CDR3 is made up of 14 amino acids. CDR3 nucleotide sequence: TGTGCCAGCAAGGACAGGGGTGGCACAGATACGCAGTATTTT. Encoded protein: CASKDRGGTDTQYF.

This chain connects TRBV11-2 to TRBJ2-1, with 9 bases aligning to TRBD2. Germline V CDR1 and CDR2: SGHAT, FQNNGV. After removal of 2 bases from V and 3 bases from J, the junction contained 5 bases not matched to a gene. The CDR3 has 16 amino acids. CDR3 region: CASSLSSSGIYNEQFF. CDR3 sequence (DNA): TGTGCCAGCAGCTTAAGTTCTAGCGGGATCTACAATGAGCAGTTCTTC. Drawing the rest from reference TRBV11-2 and TRBJ2-1, the complete variable domain is EAGVAQSPRYKIIEKRQSVAFWCNPISGHATLYWYQQILGQGPKLLIQFQNNGVVDDSQLPKDRFSAERLKGVDSTLKIQPAKLEDSAVYLCASSLSSSGIYNEQFFGPGTRLTVL.

This clone was observed once. In the same sample, other DNA sequences code for this CDR3. The J gene is TRBJ2-3, the V gene TRBV9, with D possibly matching TRBD1 (6 bases). With 4 bases removed from V and 3 bases from J, the gap between germline ends came to 18 bases. The V gene's germline CDR1 is SGDLS and CDR2 YYNGEE. The CDR3 is 16 residues long. CDR3 nucleotides: TGTGCCAGCAGCACGACCCTACAGGGAAGAACAGATACGCAGTATTTT. Protein: CASSTTLQGRTDTQYF.

The chain combines TRBV10-2 with TRBJ1-1; D not resolved. CDR1 and CDR2 (germline): WSHSY, SAAADI. CDR3 size: 15 residues. The V gene lost 6 bases and the J gene lost 2 bases, with 16 bases spanning the gap. The CDR3 spells CASRPSGEVNTEAFF. The CDR3 DNA sequence: TGCGCCAGCAGACCCTCCGGGGAAGTAAACACTGAAGCTTTCTTT.

The V gene is TRBV16, the J gene TRBJ2-7; no definite D call. Germline loops: CDR1 KGHSY, CDR2 FQNENV. V was trimmed by 1 base and J by 2 bases, leaving 9 bases between them. The CDR3 totals 14 residues. The CDR3 spells CASSQFSRAYEQYF. Here the CDR3 DNA reads TGTGCCAGCAGCCAATTTTCACGGGCCTACGAGCAGTACTTC. Supplemented by reference TRBV16 and TRBJ2-7, the full variable domain reads GEEVAQTPKHLVRGEGQKAKLYCAPIKGHSYVFWYQQVLKNEFKFLISFQNENVFDETGMPKERFSAKCLPNSPCSLEIQATKLEDSAVYFCASSQFSRAYEQYFGPGTRLTVT.

The chain couples TRBV4-3 to TRBJ1-4, with D possibly TRBD1 on 6 matching bases. From germline, CDR1 is LGHNA and CDR2 YSLEER. V lost 5 bases, J lost 6 bases, and 13 bases lay in between. The CDR3 totals 14 residues. This CDR3 reads CASSKQGGDEKLFF. For the CDR3, the DNA is TGCGCCAGCAGCAAACAGGGTGGTGATGAAAAACTGTTTTTT.

The chain recombines TRBV7-9 with TRBJ1-4; 7 bases align to TRBD1. CDR3 length: 15 amino acids. V lost 8 bases to trimming and J lost 4 bases; unmatched junction nucleotides: 10. Germline V CDR1 and CDR2: SEHNR, FQNEAQ (reference sequence). As DNA, the CDR3 is TGTGCCAGCCGATCATCGGGACAGATTAATGAAAAACTGTTTTTT. Translated: CASRSSGQINEKLFF.

This clone has a single count. The CDR3 coding sequence is TGTGCCAGCAGCTTAGAATCGTGGGGGTCCCAAGAGACCCAGTACTTC. It codes for CASSLESWGSQETQYF. The chain couples TRBV7-2 to TRBJ2-5; D possibly matches TRBD1 or TRBD2 (5 bases each). CDR1 SGHTA and CDR2 FQGNSA come from the germline V gene. V was clipped by 1 base and J by 1 base, with 13 bases between them. CDR3 length equals 16 residues.

This chain connects TRBV9 to TRBJ2-7; D is perhaps TRBD1 (6 bases). This CDR3 has 15 amino acids. Germline V gene sequence: CDR1 SGDLS, CDR2 YYNGEE. V lost 4 bases to trimming and J lost 3 bases, with 17 bases between them. CDR3 protein: CASSLRDTGNYEQYF. CDR3 coding DNA: TGTGCCAGCAGCCTCCGGGACACGGGGAACTACGAGCAGTACTTC.

This chain's CDR3 is CASSRRGQNNEKLFF. CDR3 coding DNA: TGTGCCAGCAGCCGGCGAGGACAGAATAATGAAAAACTGTTTTTT. This chain connects TRBV5-8 to TRBJ1-4; D may be TRBD1 (6 bases). Germline CDR1 SGHTS, CDR2 YDEGEE. V gave up 4 bases and J gave up 4 bases, with 14 bases separating them. CDR3 size: 15 residues.

This sequence joins TRBV18 and TRBJ2-7, with 14 bases fitting TRBD2. Trimming removed 3 bases from V and 2 bases from J; junction bases left unmatched: 0. The CDR3 consists of 15 residues. Germline values: CDR1 KGHSH, CDR2 LQKENI. CDR3 sequence: CASSPGLAGAYEQYF. The CDR3 DNA sequence: TGTGCCAGCTCACCGGGACTAGCGGGAGCCTACGAGCAGTACTTC.